This is a list of T cell receptor beta chains from one sample in a study of blood T cell repertoires in COVID-19. The repertoire was sequenced with immunoSEQ multiplex PCR; TCRdb's copy has only in-frame clones and lacks some. In the table there are about 240,000 clones, more than 75% of which are singletons. The specimen sequenced was peripheral blood. All receptors derive from a woman aged 55 to 70 with active or convalescent COVID-19. CDR3s include the opening cysteine and the closing phenylalanine or tryptophan. The order of the fields is V gene, J gene, D gene, clone size, CDR3 protein, CDR3 DNA. A D gene is named only where the DNA matches it firmly. Some rows mark clone size as missing; the rest say once, few, many or name a class of expanded clone.

TRBV11-3	TRBJ2-3	-	-	CASSLDLRTDTQYF	TGTGCCAGCAGCTTAGACCTCCGCACAGATACGCAGTATTTT
TRBV5-1	TRBJ2-1	TRBD2	-	CASSREGVSGGPTYNEQFF	TGCGCCAGCAGCCGGGAGGGAGTGTCAGGAGGACCTACCTACAATGAGCAGTTCTTC
TRBV6-5	TRBJ1-5	-	-	CASRRSGGNQPQHF	TGTGCCAGCAGAAGGAGTGGCGGCAATCAGCCCCAGCATTTT
TRBV6-5	TRBJ2-5	-	-	CASSYSGGSRETQYF	TGTGCCAGCAGTTACTCAGGAGGGAGTAGGGAGACCCAGTACTTC
TRBV6-5	TRBJ1-2	TRBD1	-	CASSNDRVEGYTF	TGTGCCAGCAGTAACGACAGGGTGGAGGGCTACACCTTC
TRBV19	TRBJ2-2	TRBD1	-	CASRESGGANTGELFF	TGTGCCAGTAGGGAATCAGGGGGCGCGAACACCGGGGAGCTGTTTTTT
TRBV5-4	TRBJ1-2	-	-	CASSLAGNYGYTF	TGTGCCAGCAGCTTGGCGGGTAACTATGGCTACACCTTC
TRBV12-2	TRBJ2-7	-	-	CASRYNGGLYEQYF	TGTGCAAGTCGCTACAACGGGGGTCTATACGAGCAGTACTTC
TRBV3-1/TRBV3-2	TRBJ2-2	TRBD2	few	CASSPVLAGGPGELFF	TGTGCCAGCAGCCCCGTCCTAGCGGGGGGGCCTGGGGAGCTGTTTTTT
TRBV6-2/TRBV6-3	TRBJ2-1	-	once	CASSYSIGGSTGEQFF	TGTGCCAGCAGTTACTCGATTGGAGGATCTACGGGTGAGCAGTTCTTC
TRBV5-1	TRBJ1-2	-	-	CASSSQGHGYTF	TGCGCCAGCAGCTCACAGGGTCATGGCTACACCTTC
TRBV28	TRBJ1-5	TRBD1	few	CASSYGTAYNQPQHF	TGTGCCAGCAGCTACGGGACAGCCTACAATCAGCCCCAGCATTTT
TRBV19	TRBJ2-3	TRBD2	once	CASSVAGGQGDTQYF	TGTGCCAGTAGTGTAGCGGGGGGGCAGGGAGATACGCAGTATTTT
TRBV9	TRBJ1-1	TRBD1	-	CASSVAGQGTEAFF	TGTGCCAGCAGCGTAGCGGGACAGGGGACTGAAGCTTTCTTT
TRBV9	TRBJ2-7	-	-	CASSPTPDTYEQYF	TGTGCCAGCAGCCCAACGCCCGACACTTACGAGCAGTACTTC
TRBV23-1	TRBJ1-3	TRBD1	few	CASSQSGQGSGNTIYF	TGCGCCAGCAGTCAGTCGGGACAGGGCTCTGGAAACACCATATATTTT
TRBV19	TRBJ1-2	TRBD1	once	CASRMTGTGDFGYTF	TGTGCCAGTAGAATGACCGGGACAGGGGATTTTGGCTACACCTTC